This T cell receptor (beta chain) was recorded in a study of regulatory T cells in long-lasting Graves disease. Germline V gene sequence: CDR1 SGHRS, CDR2 YFSETQ. The V end lost 4 bases, the J end lost 5 bases, and 16 bases lay between the germline ends. CDR3 length: 14 residues. Regarding time point: persistent/refractory GD, antithyroid drugs over 5 years with positive TRAb. Generation of the TCR library employed RNA extracted from PBMCs. According to the study, TCR beta libraries were built with iRepertoire HTBI primers and CDR3-region Arm-PCR. Per the original data handling: From all samples, identification returned 12 to 15 TRBJ and 60 to 80 TRBV segments. TCRdb reprocessed the multiplex PCR reads via MiXCR and lists one record per CDR3 protein. These V and J calls originate from TCRdb's pipeline instead of the authors' own analysis. The profile shows about 400,000 distinct CDR3 sequences, around 21% of them singletons.

This receptor was obtained from a female donor with Graves disease. The V and J genes are TRBV5-1 and TRBJ2-7; D is undetermined. The starting material was peripheral blood mononuclear cells (PBMCs), obtained when the disease was refractory, from a patient treated with antithyroid drugs. CDR3 DNA sequence: TGCGCCAGCAGCGCTAACAACCTACCCAACGAGCAGTACTTC. This encodes CASSANNLPNEQYF.